Given below is one TCR beta chain in context. Its antigen is unidentified. These data originate in a study of T cell responses to AZD1222 COVID-19 vaccine. Study conclusions and caveats: Vaccine-associated CD4 TCRs ranged over spike, dominating at 160-218 and 743-854. Of the AZD1222 recipients, only 5 or 6 were seropositive at baseline.

Some clones are missing from TCRdb's copy, which holds only in-frame ones; the method was immunoSEQ multiplex PCR. The data hold about 150,000 clones, with 80% to 90% observed a single time. The trim removed 6 bases at V and 2 bases at J, leaving 4 bases unmatched. The germline gives CDR1 LGHDT, CDR2 YNNKEL (reference sequence). The CDR3 is 15 residues long. The rearrangement joins TRBV3-1 (or the pseudogene TRBV3-2) to TRBJ2-1, with TRBD1 identical over 10 bases. The sample consisted of peripheral blood, taken on day 0 of MenACWY control vaccination. The sequence came from an adult in good health. The CDR3, as DNA: TGTGCCAGCAGTCCCGGGACAGGGGCCTACAATGAGCAGTTCTTC. This codes for CASSPGTGAYNEQFF.